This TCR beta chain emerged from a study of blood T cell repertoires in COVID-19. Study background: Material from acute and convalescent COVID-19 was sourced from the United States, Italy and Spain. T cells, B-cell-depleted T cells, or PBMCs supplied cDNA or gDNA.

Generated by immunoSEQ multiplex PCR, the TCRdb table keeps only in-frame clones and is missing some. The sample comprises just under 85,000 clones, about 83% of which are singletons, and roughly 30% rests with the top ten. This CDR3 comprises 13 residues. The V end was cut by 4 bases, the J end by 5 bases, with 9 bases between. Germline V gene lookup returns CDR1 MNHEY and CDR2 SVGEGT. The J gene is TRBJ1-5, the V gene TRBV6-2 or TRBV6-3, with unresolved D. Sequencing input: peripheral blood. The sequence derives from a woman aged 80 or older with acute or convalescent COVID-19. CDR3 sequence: CASSSTAYQPQHF. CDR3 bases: TGTGCCAGCAGTTCAACAGCATATCAGCCCCAGCATTTT.